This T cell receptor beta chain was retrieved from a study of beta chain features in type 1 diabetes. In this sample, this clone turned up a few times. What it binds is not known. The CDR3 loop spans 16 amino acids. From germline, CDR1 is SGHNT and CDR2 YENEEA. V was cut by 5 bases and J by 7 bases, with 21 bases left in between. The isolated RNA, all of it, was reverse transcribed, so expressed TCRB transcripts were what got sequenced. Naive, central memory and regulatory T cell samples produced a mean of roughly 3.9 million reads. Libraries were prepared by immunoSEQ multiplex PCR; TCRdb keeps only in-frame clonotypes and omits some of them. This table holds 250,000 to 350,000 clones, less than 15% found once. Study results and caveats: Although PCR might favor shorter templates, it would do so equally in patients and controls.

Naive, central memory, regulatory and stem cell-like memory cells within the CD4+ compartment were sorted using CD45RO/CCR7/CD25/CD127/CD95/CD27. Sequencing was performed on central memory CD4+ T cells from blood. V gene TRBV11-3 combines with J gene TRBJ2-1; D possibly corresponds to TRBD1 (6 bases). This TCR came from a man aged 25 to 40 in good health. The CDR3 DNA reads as TGTGCCAGCAGCCACGGCGGGCCTTTGGGGGCGAATGAGCAGTTCTTC. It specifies CASSHGGPLGANEQFF.